This T cell receptor (beta chain) was recovered during a study of blood T cell repertoires in COVID-19. For the study at large: COVID-19 samples, acute and convalescent, were from the United States, Italy and Spain.

The sample holds a few counts of this clone. The junction differs from germline at one of its ends, possibly a read error. Patients of the Seattle cohort, enrolled during active infection, were followed longitudinally. Per the authors' pipeline: Nucleated cell number was recorded as an estimate derived from reference gene primer amplification. Produced via immunoSEQ multiplex PCR; TCRdb's table is partial and in-frame only. V and J calls plus clone size are reproduced from that table; the DNA served to infer D and trimming. The data contain roughly 60,000 clones, roughly 72% of them singletons. The CDR3 covers 13 residues. Germline V CDR1 and CDR2: SGHDT, YYEEEE.

The V gene is TRBV5-6, the J gene TRBJ2-2; D is possibly TRBD2 (7 bases). Sequences were obtained from peripheral blood. The receptor was isolated from a woman in her seventies with COVID-19, enrolled during active disease. The CDR3 DNA sequence: TGCCCTCCGGGGAGGGGGGGGCAGGGGGAGCTGTTTTTT. Translation gives CPPGRGGQGELFF. The full variable domain, with the rest looked up from reference TRBV5-6 and TRBJ2-2, is DAGVTQSPTHLIKTRGQQVTLRCSPKSGHDTVSWYQQALGQGPQFIFQYYEEEERQRGNFPDRFSGHQFPNYSSELNVNALLLGDSALYLCPPGRGGQGELFFGEGSRLTVL.